This T cell receptor (beta chain) was captured in a study of beta chain features in type 1 diabetes. Background on the study: Comparable age, gender and cell yields were observed in patients relative to healthy donors.

This CDR3 is built from 13 residues. Germline V gene sequence: CDR1 KGHSH, CDR2 LQKENI. Trimming removed 4 bases from V and 8 bases from J, with 12 bases in between. There are a few counts of this clone. The authors reverse transcribed all of the isolated RNA, so sequencing captured expressed TCRB transcripts. It was found that naive, central memory and regulatory T cell samples averaged about 3.57 million reads. TCRdb's table, derived via immunoSEQ multiplex PCR, lists solely in-frame clones and lacks some. The sample yields 860,000 or so clones, 17% seen once. Each of the sorted populations had a purity greater than 98%.

This receptor was identified in a woman in her late teens or twenties in good health. This chain joins TRBV18 and TRBJ2-1; D gene unclear. Sequenced sample: naive CD4+ T cells from blood. Here the CDR3 DNA reads TGTGCCAGCTCACTTCGCCGGGTGGATGAGCAGTTCTTC. Translation: CASSLRRVDEQFF.